This T cell receptor beta chain was obtained from a study of control samples from healthy donors and cancer patients. Sequenced by immunoSEQ multiplex PCR; TCRdb stores in-frame clones only, minus some. The profile covers about 140,000 clones, with roughly 92% appearing a single time and about an eighth taken by the ten largest. This receptor was obtained from a man aged 35 to 55 in good health. The sequenced material came from blood.

The CDR3, as DNA: TGTGCCAGCAGCCCTACGGGATGGGATTCACCCCTCCACTTT. Amino acids: CASSPTGWDSPLHF. This chain uses TRBV7-9 with TRBJ1-6; no clear D gene. Trimming removed 5 bases at V and 8 bases at J, with 13 bases between. This CDR3 spans 14 amino acids. Germline CDR1 SEHNR, CDR2 FQNEAQ (reference sequence). Drawing the rest from reference TRBV7-9 and TRBJ1-6, the complete variable domain is DTGVSQNPRHKITKRGQNVTFRCDPISEHNRLYWYRQTLGQGPEFLTYFQNEAQLEKSRLLSDRFSAERPKGSFSTLEIQRTEQGDSAMYLCASSPTGWDSPLHFGNGTRLTVT.